These 25 T cell receptor beta chains came from one sample sequenced in a study of cytomegalovirus exposure and HLA in healthy donors (dated by TCRdb to about 2017). Library creation used the immunoSEQ multiplex PCR assay. TCRdb's version of the immuneACCESS table is confined to in-frame rearrangements and falls short of the full clone set. An unresolved V gene accounts for under half of the shortfall where checked; the remainder is of unknown origin. Counted in this sample were some 87,000 clones; 96% of them appeared once. The leading ten clones occupy 1.3% of the sample. Sample: PBMCs. These receptors originate from a woman aged 18-30 years in good health and CMV-seronegative.

The chain links TRBV4-1 to TRBJ2-1, with TRBD2 identical over 16 bases. With V trimmed by 2 bases and J by 15 bases, 13 bases remained unmatched. The CDR3 length is 17 residues. The V gene's germline CDR1 is MGHRA and CDR2 YSYEKL. CDR3 protein: CASSQRVPGLAGGPPFF. Written as DNA, the CDR3 is TGCGCCAGCAGCCAACGAGTTCCGGGACTAGCGGGAGGGCCCCCGTTCTTC.

DNA for the CDR3: TGTGCCAGCAGCCCCGACAGGGAGAGGAGCACAGATACGCAGTATTTT. Translated: CASSPDRERSTDTQYF. The chain is built from TRBV5-4 and TRBJ2-3; the match to TRBD1 covers 7 bases. The CDR3 has 16 amino acids. Germline V gives CDR1 SGHNT, CDR2 YYREEE (reference sequence). The trim removed 4 bases at V and 0 bases at J, leaving 8 bases unmatched. Together with reference TRBV5-4 and TRBJ2-3, the CDR3 gives the full variable domain: ETGVTQSPTHLIKTRGQQVTLRCSSQSGHNTVSWYQQALGQGPQFIFQYYREEENGRGNFPPRFSGLQFPNYSSELNVNALELDDSALYLCASSPDRERSTDTQYFGPGTRLTVL.

The rearrangement joins TRBV10-3 to TRBJ1-4; D not certain. V was clipped by 0 bases and J by 8 bases, with 10 bases between them. The germline gives CDR1 ENHRY, CDR2 SYGVKD. The CDR3 sequence is 14 residues long. In nucleotides, the CDR3 is TGTGCCATCAGTGAGTCTGGGTCGGGAGAAAAACTGTTTTTT. It translates to CAISESGSGEKLFF.

The chain couples TRBV18 to TRBJ2-7; perhaps TRBD2 as D (5 bases). From germline, CDR1 is KGHSH and CDR2 LQKENI. Between the trimmed V and J ends, which lost 7 bases and 2 bases, there was a span of 12 bases. This CDR3 has 13 amino acids. In DNA form, the CDR3 reads TGTGCCAGCTTCACCGGGGTCACCTACGAGCAGTACTTC. Translation: CASFTGVTYEQYF. The full variable domain, in which reference TRBV18 and TRBJ2-7 provide the parts outside the CDR3, is NAGVMQNPRHLVRRRGQEARLRCSPMKGHSHVYWYRQLPEEGLKFMVYLQKENIIDESGMPKERFSAEFPKEGPSILRIQQVVRGDSAAYFCASFTGVTYEQYFGPGTRLTVT.

The gene calls are TRBV27 and TRBJ1-1; D may be TRBD1 (6 bases). This CDR3 is 12 amino acids long. Trimming shortened V by 2 bases and J by 7 bases, and 8 bases separated the two germline ends. Germline-derived CDR1 and CDR2 are MNHEY and SMNVEV (reference sequence). In DNA form, the CDR3 reads TGTGCCAGCAGTTTACCAGGGGTTGAAGCTTTCTTT. It translates to CASSLPGVEAFF.

This chain joins TRBV18 and TRBJ1-1, with no clear D. V was shortened by 3 bases and J by 1 base, with 12 bases between the two germline ends. The CDR3 length is 15 residues. Germline V lookup: CDR1 KGHSH, CDR2 LQKENI. CDR3 DNA: TGTGCCAGCTCACCGTACACAAACCCGAACACTGAAGCTTTCTTT. The encoded protein is CASSPYTNPNTEAFF. The full variable domain, its missing parts supplied by reference TRBV18 and TRBJ1-1, is NAGVMQNPRHLVRRRGQEARLRCSPMKGHSHVYWYRQLPEEGLKFMVYLQKENIIDESGMPKERFSAEFPKEGPSILRIQQVVRGDSAAYFCASSPYTNPNTEAFFGQGTRLTVV.

This clone was counted a single time. The chain is built from TRBV5-4 and TRBJ2-1; 11 nucleotides align to TRBD2. CDR1 SGHNT and CDR2 YYREEE come from the germline V gene (reference sequence). J lost 8 bases, V lost 1 base, and 5 bases had no gene match. This CDR3 has 15 residues. The CDR3 nucleotides read TGTGCCAGCAGCTTGCAGACTAGCGGGATGGATGAGCAGTTCTTC. Translation: CASSLQTSGMDEQFF.

This chain joins TRBV10-1 and TRBJ1-2, with TRBD1 as a possible D gene (6 bases). Trimming stripped 5 bases from V and 5 bases from J, with 12 bases between. Looked up from germline, CDR1 is WNHNN and CDR2 is SYGVQD (reference sequence). The CDR3 spans 13 residues. Here the CDR3 reads CASSMGHLYGYTF. The CDR3 nucleotides are TGCGCCAGCAGTATGGGACACCTTTATGGCTACACCTTC.

V gene TRBV2 combines with J gene TRBJ2-1; TRBD2 aligns across 7 bases. Germline values: CDR1 SNHLY, CDR2 FYNNEI. J gave up 4 bases and V 2 bases, and 8 bases lay outside the gene matches. The CDR3 extends over 16 amino acids. This CDR3 reads CASSEWRELGYNEQFF. The CDR3 coding sequence is TGTGCCAGCAGTGAATGGCGGGAGTTAGGTTACAATGAGCAGTTCTTC.

This chain connects TRBV6-5 to TRBJ2-7, with TRBD1 matching 7 bases. The CDR3 loop spans 15 amino acids. The germline gives CDR1 MNHEY, CDR2 SVGAGI. J lost 2 bases, V lost 6 bases, and 10 bases had no gene match. This chain's CDR3 is CASRLSGQVPYEQYF. The DNA of the CDR3 is TGTGCCAGCAGATTATCAGGACAGGTTCCCTACGAGCAGTACTTC.

The V call is TRBV19, the J call TRBJ1-5; D is possibly TRBD1 (6 bases). This CDR3 is 14 amino acids long. Germline CDR1 reads LNHDA; CDR2 reads SQIVND (reference sequence). With 6 bases removed from V and 5 bases from J, the gap between germline ends came to 14 bases. The CDR3: CASRPDRNHQPQHF. CDR3 DNA: TGTGCCAGTAGACCCGACAGGAACCATCAGCCCCAGCATTTT.

The gene calls are TRBV11-2 and TRBJ2-1; 10 bases match TRBD1. This CDR3 is 19 amino acids long. Losses at the gene ends were 1 base for V and 9 bases for J; bases not matched to a gene: 18. The germline CDR1 and CDR2 sequences are SGHAT and FQNNGV. CDR3 nucleotide sequence: TGTGCCAGCAGCTTAGTAGGGACACGCGGGACAGGGGAAGTCGGTGAGCAGTTCTTC. Protein sequence: CASSLVGTRGTGEVGEQFF. Full variable domain (missing parts from reference TRBV11-2 and TRBJ2-1): EAGVAQSPRYKIIEKRQSVAFWCNPISGHATLYWYQQILGQGPKLLIQFQNNGVVDDSQLPKDRFSAERLKGVDSTLKIQPAKLEDSAVYLCASSLVGTRGTGEVGEQFFGPGTRLTVL.

This chain uses TRBV5-6 with TRBJ2-5, with 10 bases fitting TRBD1. Per the germline V gene, CDR1 is SGHDT and CDR2 is YYEEEE. The J segment lost 5 bases and the V segment lost 4 bases, leaving 8 bases of the junction unmatched. This CDR3 is built from 15 residues. The CDR3 sequence is CASSPGQGFYETQYF. CDR3 DNA sequence: TGTGCCAGCAGCCCGGGACAGGGGTTTTATGAGACCCAGTACTTC. Full variable domain (rest looked up from reference TRBV5-6 and TRBJ2-5): DAGVTQSPTHLIKTRGQQVTLRCSPKSGHDTVSWYQQALGQGPQFIFQYYEEEERQRGNFPDRFSGHQFPNYSSELNVNALLLGDSALYLCASSPGQGFYETQYFGPGTRLLVL.

The chain recombines TRBV29-1 with TRBJ1-5, with D perhaps matching TRBD1 (5 bases). Germline lookup yields CDR1 SQVTM and CDR2 ANQGSEA. CDR3 length: 15 amino acids. V gave up 8 bases and J gave up 4 bases, with 21 bases separating them. The CDR3 DNA reads as TGCAGCCATACCCGTTTGACAGCCCCGAATCAGCCCCAGCATTTT. Translated: CSHTRLTAPNQPQHF.

The V call is TRBV4-2, the J call TRBJ1-2; the D is unclear. Deletions cut 2 bases from V and 5 bases from J, with 18 bases between. The CDR3 is made up of 16 amino acids. In germline, CDR1 is LGHNA, CDR2 YNFKEQ. Here the CDR3 reads CASSQTLRDGVYGYTF. The CDR3 DNA follows: TGTGCCAGCAGCCAAACTCTTCGCGACGGAGTATATGGCTACACCTTC.

This chain links TRBV5-1 with TRBJ2-1, with D tentatively TRBD2 (6 bases). V gave up 4 bases and J gave up 0 bases, with 23 bases separating them. This CDR3 has 19 amino acids. The V gene's germline CDR1 is SGHRS and CDR2 YFSETQ. Here the CDR3 reads CASSGGLYSGRSSYNEQFF. The CDR3 DNA is TGCGCCAGCAGCGGGGGACTTTATAGCGGCCGTTCCTCCTACAATGAGCAGTTCTTC. The full variable domain, in which reference TRBV5-1 and TRBJ2-1 provide the parts outside the CDR3, is KAGVTQTPRYLIKTRGQQVTLSCSPISGHRSVSWYQQTPGQGLQFLFEYFSETQRNKGNFPGRFSGRQFSNSRSEMNVSTLELGDSALYLCASSGGLYSGRSSYNEQFFGPGTRLTVL.

This chain connects TRBV4-2 to TRBJ1-5; D is uncertain. Germline CDR1 is LGHNA and CDR2 is YNFKEQ. V gave up 0 bases and J gave up 6 bases, with 6 bases separating them. CDR3 size: 13 residues. CDR3 in amino acids: CASSQDLAQPQHF. Here the CDR3 DNA reads TGTGCCAGCAGCCAAGATCTGGCTCAGCCCCAGCATTTT.

The chain combines TRBV19 with TRBJ1-2; D perhaps matches TRBD1 (6 bases). This CDR3 comprises 15 residues. With 7 bases removed from V and 4 bases from J, the gap between germline ends came to 19 bases. Per the germline V gene, CDR1 is LNHDA and CDR2 is SQIVND (reference sequence). The CDR3 nucleotides are TGTGCCAGTACCGTTTCGGGCAGGGGAGCCTATGGCTACACCTTC. Protein product: CASTVSGRGAYGYTF.

The chain combines TRBV5-1 with TRBJ2-1; TRBD2 is a possible D gene (5 bases). Trimming shortened V by 5 bases and J by 7 bases, and 13 bases separated the two germline ends. The CDR3 runs 13 residues. CDR1 and CDR2 (germline): SGHRS, YFSETQ. The CDR3 here is CASSEGRPNEQFF. DNA for the CDR3: TGCGCCAGCAGTGAGGGTCGCCCGAATGAGCAGTTCTTC.

The chain uses TRBV4-1 and TRBJ2-5, with D perhaps matching TRBD1 (5 bases). V lost 3 bases, J lost 6 bases, and 23 bases lay in between. The CDR3 has 17 residues. Germline-derived CDR1 and CDR2 are MGHRA and YSYEKL. CDR3 sequence reads: CASSQGLGGPAKKTQYF. The CDR3, as DNA: TGCGCCAGCAGCCAGGGGCTGGGTGGCCCGGCGAAAAAGACCCAGTACTTC.

The V and J genes are TRBV15 and TRBJ2-7; 8 bases line up with TRBD1. Per germline, CDR1 LNHNV and CDR2 YYDKDF (reference sequence). The CDR3 extends over 16 amino acids. The junction had 10 bases not matched to a gene; V was cut back by 5 bases and J by 1 base. CDR3 sequence (DNA): TGTGCCACCAGCGACGGACAGGGCCTCGAATCCTACGAGCAGTACTTC. It specifies CATSDGQGLESYEQYF.

The gene calls are TRBV19 and TRBJ2-7; D possibly corresponds to TRBD2 (6 bases). CDR3 size: 15 residues. Germline V gene lookup returns CDR1 LNHDA and CDR2 SQIVND (reference sequence). V was shortened by 7 bases and J by 1 base, with 17 bases between the two germline ends. As DNA, the CDR3 is TGTGCCAGTACCCCCACCCGGGACTCTTCCTACGAGCAGTACTTC. Protein: CASTPTRDSSYEQYF. Using reference TRBV19 and TRBJ2-7 for the parts outside the CDR3, the full variable domain is DGGITQSPKYLFRKEGQNVTLSCEQNLNHDAMYWYRQDPGQGLRLIYYSQIVNDFQKGDIAEGYSVSREKKESFPLTVTSAQKNPTAFYLCASTPTRDSSYEQYFGPGTRLTVT.

This sequence joins TRBV6-5 and TRBJ2-2, with unresolved D. This CDR3 contains 14 residues. Germline V gene sequence: CDR1 MNHEY, CDR2 SVGAGI. Between the trimmed V and J ends, which lost 7 bases and 0 bases, there was a span of 9 bases. The CDR3, as DNA: TGTGCCAGCATTGGGCAGTCGAACACCGGGGAGCTGTTTTTT. This sequence encodes CASIGQSNTGELFF.

V gene TRBV5-1 combines with J gene TRBJ2-5; 9 nucleotides align to TRBD2. Trimming cost V 1 base and J 7 bases; bases outside gene matches: 8. CDR3 length equals 15 residues. Germline V gene sequence: CDR1 SGHRS, CDR2 YFSETQ. The CDR3 sequence: CASSLSAGGPGTQYF. Here the CDR3 DNA reads TGCGCCAGCAGCTTGTCCGCGGGAGGGCCGGGGACCCAGTACTTC.

This clone occurred a few times. The rearrangement joins TRBV14 to TRBJ1-4, with D unresolved. Trimming left V 5 bases short and J 7 bases short, with 5 bases between. CDR3 length: 11 amino acids. Germline CDR1 is SGHDN and CDR2 is FVKESK. The CDR3, as DNA: TGTGCCAGCAGCGTCCGTGAAAAACTGTTTTTT. It yields the protein CASSVREKLFF.